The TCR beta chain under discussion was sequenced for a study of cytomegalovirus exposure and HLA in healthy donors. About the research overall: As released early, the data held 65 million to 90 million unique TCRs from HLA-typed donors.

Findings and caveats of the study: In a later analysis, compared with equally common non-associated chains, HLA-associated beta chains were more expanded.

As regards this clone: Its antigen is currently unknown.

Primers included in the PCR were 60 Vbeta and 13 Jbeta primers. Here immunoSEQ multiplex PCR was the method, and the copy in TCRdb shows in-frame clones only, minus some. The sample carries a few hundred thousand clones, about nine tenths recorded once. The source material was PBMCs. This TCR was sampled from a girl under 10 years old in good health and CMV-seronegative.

In DNA, the CDR3 is TGTGCCAGCAGCCCCGGTCAGGGTAGGTACGAGCAGTACTTC. It is translated as CASSPGQGRYEQYF. V usage is TRBV25-1 and J usage is TRBJ2-7, with a possible D match to TRBD1 (5 bases). The V end was cut by 6 bases, the J end by 4 bases, with 16 bases between. Germline V lookup: CDR1 MGHDK, CDR2 SYGVNS. The CDR3 has 14 residues.